Listed below are T cell receptor beta chains from one sample, sequenced in a study of shared clonotypes between healthy human individuals. The method was immunoSEQ multiplex PCR; TCRdb's version includes in-frame clones alone and lacks a portion of them. The sample includes 2 million to 2.5 million clones, approximately 93% of them seen just once. Sequencing input: naive CD4+ T cells from PBMCs. These TCRs come from a man aged 18 to 29 in good health. Some clones in this sample may be carry-over from other donors' samples. Each CDR3 is given with its conserved first and last residue. Fields, in order: CDR3 DNA, CDR3 protein, D gene, J gene, V gene, clone size, CDR3 length. The D gene is left open where the match is weak. Part of the rows lack a size; the others show once, few, many or a class for expanded clones.

cdr3_nt: TGTGCCACCAGCAGAGATCGGGGAGGCACCTCTGGGGCCAACGTCCTGACTTTC
cdr3_aa: CATSRDRGGTSGANVLTF
d_call: NA
j_call: TRBJ2-6
v_call: TRBV15
clone_size: NA
cdr3_length: 18

cdr3_nt: TGTGCCGGAAAACACAATCAGCCCCAGCATTTT
cdr3_aa: CAGKHNQPQHF
d_call: NA
j_call: TRBJ1-5
v_call: TRBV6-1
clone_size: few
cdr3_length: 11

cdr3_nt: TGTGCCAGCACCTCGGGGACGGCTAATGAAAAACTGTTTTTT
cdr3_aa: CASTSGTANEKLFF
d_call: NA
j_call: TRBJ1-4
v_call: TRBV5-4
clone_size: once
cdr3_length: 14

cdr3_nt: TGCGCCAGCAGCCAAGATGAGGGAGTCATTGGGGGCTACACCTTC
cdr3_aa: CASSQDEGVIGGYTF
d_call: NA
j_call: TRBJ1-2
v_call: TRBV4-3
clone_size: NA
cdr3_length: 15

cdr3_nt: TGCGCCAGCAGCTATGCGGACAGCACGAACACCGGGGAGCTGTTTTTT
cdr3_aa: CASSYADSTNTGELFF
d_call: NA
j_call: TRBJ2-2
v_call: TRBV5-1
clone_size: NA
cdr3_length: 16

cdr3_nt: TGTGCCAGCAGCCCCCAAGGGGGGAACCACGAGCAGTACTTC
cdr3_aa: CASSPQGGNHEQYF
d_call: NA
j_call: TRBJ2-7
v_call: TRBV28
clone_size: NA
cdr3_length: 14

cdr3_nt: TGTGCCAGCTCCGGAGTTCAGCGGGGCTACGAGCAGTACTTC
cdr3_aa: CASSGVQRGYEQYF
d_call: TRBD2
j_call: TRBJ2-7
v_call: TRBV18
clone_size: NA
cdr3_length: 14

cdr3_nt: TGTGCCAGCAGCTTAGGGACAGGGAACTACGAGCAGTACTTC
cdr3_aa: CASSLGTGNYEQYF
d_call: TRBD1
j_call: TRBJ2-7
v_call: TRBV7-9
clone_size: once
cdr3_length: 14

cdr3_nt: TGTGCCAGTAGTTCGACAGATACTAACTATGGCTACACCTTC
cdr3_aa: CASSSTDTNYGYTF
d_call: NA
j_call: TRBJ1-2
v_call: TRBV19
clone_size: NA
cdr3_length: 14

cdr3_nt: TGTGCCAGCAGAGGGGGGACACTGAACACTGAAGCTTTCTTT
cdr3_aa: CASRGGTLNTEAFF
d_call: NA
j_call: TRBJ1-1
v_call: TRBV28
clone_size: NA
cdr3_length: 14

cdr3_nt: TGTGCCAGCAGCGCAAGGAGCTCTGGGGCCAACGTCCTGACTTTC
cdr3_aa: CASSARSSGANVLTF
d_call: NA
j_call: TRBJ2-6
v_call: TRBV9
clone_size: NA
cdr3_length: 15

cdr3_nt: TGTGCCTGCAAGCACTGGGAGACCCAGTACTTC
cdr3_aa: CACKHWETQYF
d_call: NA
j_call: TRBJ2-5
v_call: TRBV30
clone_size: once
cdr3_length: 11

cdr3_nt: TGTGCCAGCAGCCAACTAGCGGGAGGCAACAATGAGCAGTTCTTC
cdr3_aa: CASSQLAGGNNEQFF
d_call: TRBD2
j_call: TRBJ2-1
v_call: TRBV9
clone_size: NA
cdr3_length: 15